Following are 6 T cell receptor beta chains from one sample sequenced in a study of CD8+CD57+ T cells in acquired aplastic anemia. The study profiled TCR beta VDJ and CDR3 using genomic DNA as template. MiXCR, run by TCRdb on the reads, gives a single entry per CDR3 protein. The table lists approximately 130,000 distinct CDR3 sequences, 41% of them singletons, with more than 7% in the top ten. Sequences were obtained from sorted CD4+, CD8+, or CD8+CD57+ T cells (not recorded which) from PBMCs. These receptors were obtained from a human donor in good health, serving as a control.

The V gene is TRBV7-9, the J gene TRBJ2-7; TRBD1 matches 10 bases. The germline gives CDR1 SEHNR, CDR2 FQNEAQ (reference sequence). The length of the CDR3 is 14 residues. The V segment lost 5 bases and the J segment 5 bases; nucleotides outside the gene matches: 6. The CDR3 DNA is TGTGCCAGCAGCCCGGGACAGGGGTTCCACGAGCAGTACTTC. Amino acids: CASSPGQGFHEQYF.

The genes are TRBV12-3 or TRBV12-4 and TRBJ1-1, with D hard to call. V gave up 2 bases and J gave up 1 base, with 11 bases separating them. The CDR3 spans 15 residues. The CDR3 sequence is CASSLTPLSNTEAFF. The CDR3 coding sequence is TGTGCCAGCAGTTTAACCCCCCTCTCGAACACTGAAGCTTTCTTT.

The chain recombines TRBV6-1 with TRBJ2-7, with 8 bases that match TRBD1. Per the germline V gene, CDR1 is MNHNS and CDR2 is SASEGT. The CDR3 has 15 amino acids. The V segment lost 5 bases and the J segment 4 bases; nucleotides outside the gene matches: 10. The CDR3 is CASSPTIQGAYEQYF. CDR3 DNA sequence: TGTGCCAGCAGTCCCACCATTCAGGGGGCGTACGAGCAGTACTTC.

The chain recombines TRBV15 with TRBJ2-4; D might be TRBD1 (6 bases). V gave up 0 bases and J gave up 3 bases, with 15 bases separating them. The germline V gene has CDR1 LNHNV and CDR2 YYDKDF (reference sequence). This CDR3 has 17 amino acids. This chain's CDR3 is CATSRDLAGDGKNIQYF. CDR3 in DNA: TGTGCCACCAGCAGAGATTTGGCAGGGGACGGCAAAAACATTCAGTACTTC. Full variable domain (rest looked up from reference TRBV15 and TRBJ2-4): DAMVIQNPRYQVTQFGKPVTLSCSQTLNHNVMYWYQQKSSQAPKLLFHYYDKDFNNEADTPDNFQSRRPNTSFCFLDIRSPGLGDTAMYLCATSRDLAGDGKNIQYFGAGTRLSVL.

This clonotype was observed a handful of times. The chain links TRBV29-1 to TRBJ1-2; weak D call: TRBD1 (6 bases). V lost 1 base and J lost 8, with 11 bases in between. CDR1 is SQVTM, CDR2 ANQGSEA, per germline. The CDR3 runs 12 residues. The CDR3 reads CSVEGDTSGYTF. The CDR3 nucleotides are TGCAGCGTTGAAGGGGACACGAGCGGCTACACCTTC.

There are many counts of this clonotype. This chain uses TRBV11-3 with TRBJ1-2, with TRBD1 as a possible D gene (5 bases). CDR3 size: 13 residues. The V gene's germline CDR1 is SGHNT and CDR2 YENEEA. Trimming removed 3 bases at V and 7 bases at J, with 12 bases between. CDR3 coding DNA: TGTGCCAGCAGCTTTTCCCCAGGGCCTGGCTACACCTTC. It specifies CASSFSPGPGYTF. Full variable domain (rest looked up from reference TRBV11-3 and TRBJ1-2): EAGVVQSPRYKIIEKKQPVAFWCNPISGHNTLYWYLQNLGQGPELLIRYENEEAVDDSQLPKDRFSAERLKGVDSTLKIQPAELGDSAVYLCASSFSPGPGYTFGSGTRLTVV.